Listed below are T cell receptor beta chains from one sample, sequenced in a study of blood T cell repertoires in COVID-19. Clones were read by immunoSEQ multiplex PCR, and TCRdb kept only the in-frame ones, dropping some. The table lists around 130,000 clones, around 89% of them singletons, with 28% in the top ten. The sequencing input was peripheral blood. These receptors came from a man in his 70s with active or convalescent COVID-19. CDR3s include the opening cysteine and the closing phenylalanine or tryptophan. A D gene is named only where the DNA matches it firmly. Expanded clones get a size class; other rows say once, few or many, or leave the size out.

V gene	J gene	D gene	clone size	CDR3 DNA	CDR3 protein
TRBV12-3/TRBV12-4	TRBJ2-1	NA	NA	TGTGCCAGCCGGAGCTCCTACAATGAGCAGTTCTTC	CASRSSYNEQFF
TRBV19	TRBJ2-5	TRBD2	once	TGTGCCAGTAGTTCAATTGGCGGGGGGCCTCGTACGGAGACCCAGTACTTC	CASSSIGGGPRTETQYF
TRBV2	TRBJ2-1	TRBD2	few	TGTGCCAGCAGTGAGATTAGCGGGAGGTACAATGAGCAGTTCTTC	CASSEISGRYNEQFF
TRBV10-1	TRBJ2-2	NA	NA	TGCGCCAGCGGCCTTCTCCCGGGTGGGGAGCTGTTTTTT	CASGLLPGGELFF
TRBV12-3/TRBV12-4	TRBJ1-1	NA	NA	TGTGCCAGCACCCCGGGAACGCAAGCTTTCTTT	CASTPGTQAFF
TRBV7-3	TRBJ1-5	TRBD1	NA	TGTGCCAGCAGGGGGACAGGGGAAAATCAGCCCCAGCATTTT	CASRGTGENQPQHF
TRBV28	TRBJ1-4	NA	NA	TGTGCCAGCTATCAGGGCCCCGGAGATGAAAAACTGTTTTTT	CASYQGPGDEKLFF
TRBV5-1	TRBJ1-1	NA	NA	TGCGCCAGCAGCCTGGAGGGGTCAGAGGCATATACTGAAGCTTTCTTT	CASSLEGSEAYTEAFF
TRBV6-5	TRBJ1-4	NA	NA	TGTGCCAGCTCAGGGATTACAACTAATGAAAAACTGTTTTTT	CASSGITTNEKLFF
TRBV7-2	TRBJ1-2	TRBD1	once	TGTGCCAGCAGCTTAAGTGGGACAGCTAACTATGGCTACACCTTC	CASSLSGTANYGYTF
TRBV2	TRBJ2-7	NA	NA	TGTGCCAGCACAGGATCCTACGAGCAGTACTTC	CASTGSYEQYF
TRBV27	TRBJ2-7	TRBD2	NA	TGTGCCAGCAGTAACTACGGGACTAGCGGTAACTACGAGCAGTACTTC	CASSNYGTSGNYEQYF
TRBV11-2	TRBJ2-2	TRBD2	NA	TGTGCCAGCAGCTTGGTCGGGGCGGGGGGCACCGGGGAGCTGTTTTTT	CASSLVGAGGTGELFF
TRBV3-1/TRBV3-2	TRBJ1-5	NA	NA	TGTGCCAGCAGCCACAGGGGTGGTGATCAGCCCCAGCATTTT	CASSHRGGDQPQHF
TRBV28	TRBJ1-2	NA	NA	TGTGCCAGCAGTTTGTATAACCCAGGACAGTCCTATGGCTACACCTTC	CASSLYNPGQSYGYTF
TRBV11-1	TRBJ2-3	NA	once	TGTGCCAGCAGCTCGGAGTTTACGTCAGATACGCAGTATTTT	CASSSEFTSDTQYF
TRBV18	TRBJ2-1	NA	NA	TGTGCCAGCTCACCGGACCCAGGGAATGACAATGAGCAGTTCTTC	CASSPDPGNDNEQFF
TRBV6-6	TRBJ2-2	NA	NA	TGTGCCAGCGGGAACAGGGTAACCCCGAACACCGGGGAGCTGTTTTTT	CASGNRVTPNTGELFF
TRBV28	TRBJ2-7	NA	NA	TGTGCCAGCAGTTTATTCAGCGGTCCTAACTTGGAGCAGTACTTC	CASSLFSGPNLEQYF
TRBV7-9	TRBJ1-4	TRBD1	NA	TGTGCCAGCAGCGACGGGACAGGGCCCAATGAAAAACTGTTTTTT	CASSDGTGPNEKLFF
TRBV2	TRBJ2-4	NA	NA	TGTGCCAGCAGTGATCTAGGAATAGCCAAAAACATTCAGTACTTC	CASSDLGIAKNIQYF
TRBV28	TRBJ2-3	NA	NA	TGTGCCAGCACGTCGGCAGGGTATAGCACAGATACGCAGTATTTT	CASTSAGYSTDTQYF
TRBV28	TRBJ2-2	NA	NA	TGTGCCAGCAGACCCATAGAGCCCGGGGAGCTGTTTTTT	CASRPIEPGELFF
TRBV3-1/TRBV3-2	TRBJ2-2	TRBD2	NA	TGTGCCAGCAGCCGACACCCTAGCGGCCTCACCGGGGAGCTGTTTTTT	CASSRHPSGLTGELFF
TRBV27	TRBJ2-1	TRBD2	NA	TGTGCCAGCAGTTTAAGGCCCGGACTAGCGAACTACAATGAGCAGTTCTTC	CASSLRPGLANYNEQFF
TRBV4-1	TRBJ2-3	TRBD2	NA	TGCGCCAGCAGCCAAGGACTAGCGGGAGCAGATACGCAGTATTTT	CASSQGLAGADTQYF
TRBV4-1	TRBJ1-5	TRBD1	NA	TGCGCCAGCAGCCAAGCCAGTACAGGGGATCAGCCCCAGCATTTT	CASSQASTGDQPQHF
TRBV5-1	TRBJ1-3	NA	NA	TGCGCCAGCAGCTTGGGAGTGGGAAACACCATATATTTT	CASSLGVGNTIYF
TRBV5-5	TRBJ1-1	NA	few	TGTGCCAGCAGCTTGGGAGGGAATTCTATCACTGAAGCTTTCTTT	CASSLGGNSITEAFF
TRBV10-3	TRBJ1-4	TRBD1	NA	TGTGCCATCAGTGATGACAGGGAGTTGACTAATGAAAAACTGTTTTTT	CAISDDRELTNEKLFF
TRBV5-1	TRBJ2-5	TRBD1	few	TGCGCCAGCAGCTTAGCCGGGACAGGTAAAGAGACCCAGTACTTC	CASSLAGTGKETQYF
TRBV5-1	TRBJ1-2	NA	once	TGCGCCAGCAGCTTGGCCGGGGAAGGCTACACCTTC	CASSLAGEGYTF
TRBV27	TRBJ1-2	TRBD1	NA	TGTGCCAGCAGTCTGACAGGGGTGGCTAACTATGGCTACACCTTC	CASSLTGVANYGYTF
TRBV27	TRBJ2-1	NA	NA	TGTGCCAGCAGTCTGGATGGGGCTGGCAATGAGCAGTTCTTC	CASSLDGAGNEQFF
TRBV27	TRBJ2-1	TRBD2	NA	TGTGCCAGCAGTTTAGAGGCTAGCGGAGAATCCGCGCAGTTCTTC	CASSLEASGESAQFF
TRBV10-3	TRBJ1-1	NA	NA	TGTGCCATCAGTGGCTCGGGAGAAGCTTTCTTT	CAISGSGEAFF
TRBV5-1	TRBJ2-3	NA	NA	TGCGCCAGCAGCTTGGGTTCGAGGAGCACAGATACGCAGTATTTT	CASSLGSRSTDTQYF
TRBV24-1	TRBJ2-1	NA	NA	TGTGCCACCAGTGGGATAGCAGGAGGGCACAATGAGCAGTTCTTC	CATSGIAGGHNEQFF
TRBV5-1	TRBJ2-5	NA	NA	TGCGCCAGCAGCTTGGGACTAGTGAGGGAGACCCAGTACTTC	CASSLGLVRETQYF
TRBV27	TRBJ2-5	TRBD1	NA	TGTGCCAGCAGTCCCCGGACAGGGGGTATGGAGACCCAGTACTTC	CASSPRTGGMETQYF
TRBV6-5	TRBJ1-1	NA	NA	TGTGCCAGCAGTCAGGGGACCACTGAAGCTTTCTTT	CASSQGTTEAFF
TRBV5-5	TRBJ2-5	NA	NA	TGTGCCAGCAGCTCCCTGGCAGTGGTGGAGACCCAGTACTTC	CASSSLAVVETQYF
TRBV5-1	TRBJ2-1	NA	once	TGCGCCAGCAGCTTGAGTTCATCCCAGGATGAGCAGTTCTTC	CASSLSSSQDEQFF